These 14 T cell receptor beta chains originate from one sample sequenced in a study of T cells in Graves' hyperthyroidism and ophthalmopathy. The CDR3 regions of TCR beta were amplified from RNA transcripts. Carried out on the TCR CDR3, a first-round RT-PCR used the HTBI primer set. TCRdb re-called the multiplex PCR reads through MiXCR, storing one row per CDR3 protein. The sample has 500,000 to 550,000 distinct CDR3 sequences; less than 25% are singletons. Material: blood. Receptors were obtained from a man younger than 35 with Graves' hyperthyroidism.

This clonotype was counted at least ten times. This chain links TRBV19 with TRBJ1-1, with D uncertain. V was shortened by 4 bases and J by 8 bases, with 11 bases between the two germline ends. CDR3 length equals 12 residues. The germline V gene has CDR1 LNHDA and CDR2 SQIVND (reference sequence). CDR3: CASSTLRREAFF. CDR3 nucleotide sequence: TGTGCCAGTAGTACCCTGCGGAGGGAAGCTTTCTTT.

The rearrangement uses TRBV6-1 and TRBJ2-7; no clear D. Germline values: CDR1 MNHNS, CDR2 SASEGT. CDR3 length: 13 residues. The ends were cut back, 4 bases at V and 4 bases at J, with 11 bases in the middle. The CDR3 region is CASSAHATYEQYF. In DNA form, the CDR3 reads TGTGCCAGCAGTGCACATGCCACGTACGAGCAGTACTTC.

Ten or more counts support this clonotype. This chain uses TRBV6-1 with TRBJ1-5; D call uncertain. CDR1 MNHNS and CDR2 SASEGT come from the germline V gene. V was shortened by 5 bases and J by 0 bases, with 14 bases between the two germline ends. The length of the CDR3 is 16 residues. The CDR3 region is CASSPPAEVSNQPQHF. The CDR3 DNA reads TGTGCCAGCAGTCCCCCCGCGGAGGTTAGCAATCAGCCCCAGCATTTT.

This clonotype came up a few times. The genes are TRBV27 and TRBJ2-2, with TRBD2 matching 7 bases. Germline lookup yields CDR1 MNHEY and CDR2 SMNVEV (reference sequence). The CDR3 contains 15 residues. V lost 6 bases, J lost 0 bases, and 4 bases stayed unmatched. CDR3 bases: TGTGCCAGCAGCTGGGGGGGGGCGAACACCGGGGAGCTGTTTTTT. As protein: CASSWGGANTGELFF.

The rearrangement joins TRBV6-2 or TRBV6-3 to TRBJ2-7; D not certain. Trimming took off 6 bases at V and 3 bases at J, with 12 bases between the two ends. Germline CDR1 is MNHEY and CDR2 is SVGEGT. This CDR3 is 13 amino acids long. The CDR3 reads CASSPTNFYEQYF. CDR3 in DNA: TGTGCCAGCAGCCCTACAAATTTCTACGAGCAGTACTTC.

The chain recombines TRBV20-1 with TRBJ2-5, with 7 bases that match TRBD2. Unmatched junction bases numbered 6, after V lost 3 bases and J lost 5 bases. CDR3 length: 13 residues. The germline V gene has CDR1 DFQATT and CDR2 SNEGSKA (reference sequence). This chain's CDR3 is CSASMGGRETQYF. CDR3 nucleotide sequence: TGCAGTGCTAGTATGGGAGGGAGGGAGACCCAGTACTTC.

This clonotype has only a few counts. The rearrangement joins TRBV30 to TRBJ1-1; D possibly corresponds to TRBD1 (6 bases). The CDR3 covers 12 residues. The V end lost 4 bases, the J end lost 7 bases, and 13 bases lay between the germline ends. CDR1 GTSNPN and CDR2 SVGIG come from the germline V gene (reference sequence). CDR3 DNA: TGTGCCTGGAACAGGGCTGGGGGTGAAGCTTTCTTT. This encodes CAWNRAGGEAFF.

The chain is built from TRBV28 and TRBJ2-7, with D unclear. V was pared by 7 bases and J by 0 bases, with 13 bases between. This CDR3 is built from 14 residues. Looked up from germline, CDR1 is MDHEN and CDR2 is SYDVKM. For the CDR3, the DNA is TGTGCCAGCACCCTCGACACGGGCTCCTACGAGCAGTACTTC. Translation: CASTLDTGSYEQYF.

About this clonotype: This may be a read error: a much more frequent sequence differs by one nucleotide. DNA of the CDR3: TGCGCCAGCAGCCAACGATCCGGGACAGGGTCCTACGAGCCGTACTTC. It specifies CASSQRSGTGSYEPYF. The V call is TRBV4-1, the J call TRBJ2-7, with TRBD1 matching over 9 bases. This CDR3 comprises 16 residues. Per germline, CDR1 MGHRA and CDR2 YSYEKL.

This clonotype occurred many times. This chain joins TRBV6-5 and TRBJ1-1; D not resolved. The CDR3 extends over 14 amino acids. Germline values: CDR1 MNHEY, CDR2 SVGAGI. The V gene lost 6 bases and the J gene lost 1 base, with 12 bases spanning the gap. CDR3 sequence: CASRTPGANTEAFF. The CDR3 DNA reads TGTGCCAGCAGGACCCCTGGCGCGAACACTGAAGCTTTCTTT.

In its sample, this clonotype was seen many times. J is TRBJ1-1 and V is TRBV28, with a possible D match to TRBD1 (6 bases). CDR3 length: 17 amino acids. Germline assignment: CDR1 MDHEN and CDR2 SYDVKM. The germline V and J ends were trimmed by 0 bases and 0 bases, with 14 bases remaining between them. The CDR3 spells CASSLWGAGIMNTEAFF. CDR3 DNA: TGTGCCAGCAGTTTATGGGGGGCCGGCATTATGAACACTGAAGCTTTCTTT.

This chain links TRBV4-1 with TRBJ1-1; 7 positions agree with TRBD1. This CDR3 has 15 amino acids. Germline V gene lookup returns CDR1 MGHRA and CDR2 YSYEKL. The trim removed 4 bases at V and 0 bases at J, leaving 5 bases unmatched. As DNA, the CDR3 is TGCGCCAGCAGCCGCCAACAGGGGATGAACACTGAAGCTTTCTTT. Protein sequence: CASSRQQGMNTEAFF.

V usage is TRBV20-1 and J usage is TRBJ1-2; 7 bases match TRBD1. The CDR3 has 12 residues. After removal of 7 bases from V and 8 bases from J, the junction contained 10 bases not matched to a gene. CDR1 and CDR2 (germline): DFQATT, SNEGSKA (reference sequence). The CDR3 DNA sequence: TGCAGTGTTTTCGGGACAGCGAAGGGCTACACCTTC. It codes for CSVFGTAKGYTF.

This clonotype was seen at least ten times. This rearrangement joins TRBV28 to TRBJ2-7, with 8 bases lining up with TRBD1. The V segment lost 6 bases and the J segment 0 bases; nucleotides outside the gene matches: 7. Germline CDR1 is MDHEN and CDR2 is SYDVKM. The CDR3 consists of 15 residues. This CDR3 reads CASRGTGTGSYEQYF. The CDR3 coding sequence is TGTGCCAGCAGGGGCACCGGGACAGGCTCCTACGAGCAGTACTTC.